Below are 5 T cell receptor beta chains sequenced from a single sample in a study of response to subunit inactivated influenza vaccine. MiXCR, applied by TCRdb to the RT-PCR reads, yields one record per CDR3 protein. The data show just under 250,000 distinct CDR3 sequences, approximately 12% seen once. The sample was non-naive T cells sorted from PBMCs, taken roughly 15 days before vaccination. These receptors all come from a man in his fifties who received an inactivated influenza vaccine.

The CDR3 protein is CAISEFGRTSSSYNEQFF. DNA for the CDR3: TGTGCCATCAGTGAATTTGGGCGAACTTCGAGCTCCTACAATGAGCAGTTCTTC. This chain links TRBV10-3 with TRBJ2-1; D gene ambiguous. The V gene lost 3 bases and the J gene lost 0 bases, with 18 bases spanning the gap. CDR3 length equals 18 residues. CDR1 and CDR2 from the germline V gene are ENHRY and SYGVKD.

A few counts support this clonotype. The chain employs TRBV5-1 and TRBJ2-3, with D possibly TRBD2 on 5 matching bases. This CDR3 region has 17 residues. CDR1 is SGHRS and CDR2 is YFSETQ in the germline V gene. V was trimmed by 0 bases and J by 0 bases, leaving 14 bases between them. CDR3 bases: TGCGCCAGCAGCTTGGCCGCTCGATCGGGAAGCACAGATACGCAGTATTTT. Residues: CASSLAARSGSTDTQYF. The complete variable domain, with remaining parts taken from reference TRBV5-1 and TRBJ2-3, reads KAGVTQTPRYLIKTRGQQVTLSCSPISGHRSVSWYQQTPGQGLQFLFEYFSETQRNKGNFPGRFSGRQFSNSRSEMNVSTLELGDSALYLCASSLAARSGSTDTQYFGPGTRLTVL.

The table lists this clonotype with a few counts. The chain employs TRBV20-1 and TRBJ2-2; 10 bases match TRBD1. The CDR3 consists of 15 residues. Trimming took 3 bases from V and 5 from J; bases not matched to a gene: 6. The germline V gene has CDR1 DFQATT and CDR2 SNEGSKA (reference sequence). CDR3 sequence: CSASISGQGTGELFF. The CDR3 coding sequence is TGCAGTGCTAGTATTTCGGGACAGGGGACCGGGGAGCTGTTTTTT.

CDR3 nucleotide sequence: TGTGCCAGCAGCTTAGAAATTGGTGAAAAACTGTTTTTT. Encoded protein: CASSLEIGEKLFF. The chain combines TRBV11-2 with TRBJ1-4; D remains unclear. Trimming pared 0 bases from V and 7 bases from J, leaving 6 bases between. Germline-derived CDR1 and CDR2 are SGHAT and FQNNGV. The CDR3 is made up of 13 amino acids.

This clonotype occurred many times. The chain recombines TRBV29-1 with TRBJ2-2; 10 nucleotides agree with TRBD1. Trimming at V came to 6 bases and at J to 5 bases, leaving 3 bases not matched to a gene. CDR1 is SQVTM, CDR2 ANQGSEA, per germline. This CDR3 is built from 13 residues. The CDR3 nucleotides read TGCAGCGTGGGACAGGGGTCAACCGGGGAGCTGTTTTTT. Its protein is CSVGQGSTGELFF.